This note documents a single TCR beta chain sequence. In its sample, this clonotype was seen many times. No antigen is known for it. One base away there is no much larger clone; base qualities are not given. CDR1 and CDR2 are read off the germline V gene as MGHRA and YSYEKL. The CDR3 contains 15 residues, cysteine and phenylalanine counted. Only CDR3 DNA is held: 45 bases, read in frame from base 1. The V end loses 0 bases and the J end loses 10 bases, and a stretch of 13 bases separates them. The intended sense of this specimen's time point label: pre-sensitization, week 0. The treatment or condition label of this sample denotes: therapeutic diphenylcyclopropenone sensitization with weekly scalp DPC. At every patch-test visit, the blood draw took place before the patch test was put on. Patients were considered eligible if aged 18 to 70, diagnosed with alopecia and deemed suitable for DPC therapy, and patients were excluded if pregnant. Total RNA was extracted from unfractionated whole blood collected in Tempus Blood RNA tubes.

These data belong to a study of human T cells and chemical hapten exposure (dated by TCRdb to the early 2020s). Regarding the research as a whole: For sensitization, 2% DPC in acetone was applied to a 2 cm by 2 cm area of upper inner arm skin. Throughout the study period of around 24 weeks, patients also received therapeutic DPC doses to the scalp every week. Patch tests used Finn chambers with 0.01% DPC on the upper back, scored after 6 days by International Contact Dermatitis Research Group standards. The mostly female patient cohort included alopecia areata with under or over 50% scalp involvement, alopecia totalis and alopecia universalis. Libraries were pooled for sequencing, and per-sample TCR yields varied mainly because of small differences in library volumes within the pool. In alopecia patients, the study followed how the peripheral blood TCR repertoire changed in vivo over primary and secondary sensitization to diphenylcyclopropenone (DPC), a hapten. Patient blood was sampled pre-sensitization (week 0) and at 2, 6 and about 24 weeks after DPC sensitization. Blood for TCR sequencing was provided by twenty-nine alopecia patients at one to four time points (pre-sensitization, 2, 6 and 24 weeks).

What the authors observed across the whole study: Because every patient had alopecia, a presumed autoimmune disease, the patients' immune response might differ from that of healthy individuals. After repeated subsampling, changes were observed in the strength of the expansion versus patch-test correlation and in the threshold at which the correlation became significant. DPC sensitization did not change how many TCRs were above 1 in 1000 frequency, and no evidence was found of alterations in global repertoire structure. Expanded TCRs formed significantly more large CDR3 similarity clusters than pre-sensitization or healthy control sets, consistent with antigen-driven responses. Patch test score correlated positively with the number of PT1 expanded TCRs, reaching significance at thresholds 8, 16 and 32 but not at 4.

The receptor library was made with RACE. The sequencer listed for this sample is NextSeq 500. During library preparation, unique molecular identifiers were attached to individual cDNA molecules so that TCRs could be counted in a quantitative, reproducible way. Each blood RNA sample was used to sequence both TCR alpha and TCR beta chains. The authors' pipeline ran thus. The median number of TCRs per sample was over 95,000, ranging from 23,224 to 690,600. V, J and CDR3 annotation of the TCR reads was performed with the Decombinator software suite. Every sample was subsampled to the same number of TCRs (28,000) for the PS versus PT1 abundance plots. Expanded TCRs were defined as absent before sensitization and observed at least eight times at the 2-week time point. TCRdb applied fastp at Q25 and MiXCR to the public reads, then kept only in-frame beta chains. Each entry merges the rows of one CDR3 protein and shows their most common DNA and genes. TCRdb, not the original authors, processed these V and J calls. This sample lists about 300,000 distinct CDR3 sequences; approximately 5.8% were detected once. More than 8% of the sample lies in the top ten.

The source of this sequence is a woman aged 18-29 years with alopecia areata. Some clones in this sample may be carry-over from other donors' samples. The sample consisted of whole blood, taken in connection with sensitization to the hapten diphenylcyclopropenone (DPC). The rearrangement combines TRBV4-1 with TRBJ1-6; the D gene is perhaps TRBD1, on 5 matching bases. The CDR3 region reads CASSQEGVYGSPLHF. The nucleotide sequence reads TGCGCCAGCAGCCAAGAGGGGGTTTACGGATCACCCCTCCACTTT.